These 5 T cell receptor beta chains came from one sample sequenced in a study of beta chain features in type 1 diabetes (dated by TCRdb to between 2017 and 2018). Libraries were built with the immunoSEQ multiplex PCR assay. The High Capacity cDNA Reverse Transcription Kit was used to reverse transcribe all of the isolated RNA, meaning that expressed TCRB transcripts were what got sequenced. TCRdb holds this immuneACCESS table with in-frame rearrangements only. Some clones are missing; in checked studies, unresolved V genes explain under half, and the rest has no known cause. For this sample the table gives 300,000 to 350,000 clones, of which 15% to 20% were detected only once. The top ten hold 0.044% of the sample. Sequencing input: naive CD4+ T cells from blood. According to the study, the label for this sample's cell subset or site signals: true naive CD4+ T cells. These receptors were collected from a woman between 18 and 30 years old in good health.

The chain has TRBV23-1 and TRBJ2-7; 7 bases are a match to TRBD2. TRBV23-1 is classed as an ORF, of uncertain function. This CDR3 comprises 14 residues. Unmatched junction bases numbered 8, after V lost 3 bases and J lost 6 bases. The CDR3 DNA reads as TGCGCCAGCAGTCAGCCCTCGGGGGGATCCGAGCAGTACTTC. Encoded protein: CASSQPSGGSEQYF.

There are a few counts of this clone. This CDR3 is CASSQAGVSYNEQFF. In DNA, the CDR3 is TGCGCCAGCAGCCAAGCAGGCGTTTCCTACAATGAGCAGTTCTTC. This chain connects TRBV4-1 to TRBJ2-1; D remains unclear. Trimming cost V 1 base and J 1 base, with 8 bases left between them. Looked up from germline, CDR1 is MGHRA and CDR2 is YSYEKL. This CDR3 is built from 15 residues.

In its sample, this clone was seen a few times. The V and J genes are TRBV5-1 and TRBJ2-7; 16 nucleotides agree with TRBD2. Germline trimming cut 3 bases from V and 0 bases from J; bases unmatched to any gene: 3. Germline lookup yields CDR1 SGHRS and CDR2 YFSETQ. CDR3 length equals 17 residues. This CDR3 reads CASSWGLAGGSSYEQYF. DNA for the CDR3: TGCGCCAGCAGCTGGGGACTAGCGGGAGGGAGCTCCTACGAGCAGTACTTC.

This clone was counted only a few times. This rearrangement joins TRBV21-1 to TRBJ1-5. TRBV21-1 is described as a pseudogene. The CDR3 loop spans 15 amino acids. The CDR3 DNA is TGTGCCAGCAGCAAAGAGGGCGGGGACAATCAGCCCCAGCATTTT. It specifies CASSKEGGDNQPQHF.

This clone was picked up a small number of times. V is TRBV27 and J is TRBJ2-7; tentative D call: TRBD1 (6 bases). The CDR3 has 14 amino acids. V was clipped by 5 bases and J by 2 bases, with 13 bases between them. Germline lookup yields CDR1 MNHEY and CDR2 SMNVEV (reference sequence). CDR3 region: CASSETGQAYEQYF. The CDR3 DNA sequence: TGTGCCAGCAGTGAGACAGGCCAGGCCTACGAGCAGTACTTC.